This T cell receptor beta chain was sequenced during a study of cytomegalovirus exposure and HLA in healthy donors. Study summary: Tens of millions of unique TCRs from HLA-typed donors made up an early data release. Broader study findings: Specificity of a few CMV-associated chains for CMV antigens was verified in vitro. Most TCR beta V segments were productive about 87% or about 30% of the time in an earlier analysis.

Both 60 Vbeta primers and 13 Jbeta primers went into the PCR. TCRdb's copy holds only in-frame clones and misses some; the assay was immunoSEQ multiplex PCR. The table includes under 150,000 clones, 70% to 80% detected once. Per germline, CDR1 SNHLY and CDR2 FYNNEI. V lost 5 bases, J lost 10 bases, and 22 bases lay in between. This CDR3 region has 15 residues. Notes on this clone: Its specificity is not known.

All the people who gave samples were healthy bone marrow donors. Sequences were obtained from PBMCs. This clonotype originated in a man younger than 45 in good health and CMV-seronegative. J is TRBJ2-3 and V is TRBV2; D remains unclear. The CDR3 region has the DNA TGTGCCAGCAGTCCGAGGATGGCAGCCTCCAATCCGCAGTATTTT. Translated, it gives CASSPRMAASNPQYF. Complete variable domain (other parts from reference TRBV2 and TRBJ2-3): EPEVTQTPSHQVTQMGQEVILRCVPISNHLYFYWYRQILGQKVEFLVSFYNNEISEKSEIFDDQFSVERPDGSNFTLKIRSTKLEDSAMYFCASSPRMAASNPQYFGPGTRLTVL.